These 17 T cell receptor beta chains share one sample of origin, sequenced in a study of T-cell memory formation after mild COVID-19. TCRdb processed the 5' RACE reads anew with MiXCR; each CDR3 protein has one entry. Of under 700,000 distinct CDR3 sequences in the sample, roughly 22% were seen once. Sequencing input: PBMCs or a T cell subset sorted from them (not recorded which). The receptors shown here come from an adult woman who had mild COVID-19 (a few samples of this study predate the infection). Cell type and time point are not known.

The chain employs TRBV6-1 and TRBJ2-7; D is perhaps TRBD1 (5 bases). The V gene's germline CDR1 is MNHNS and CDR2 SASEGT. The CDR3 is made up of 13 amino acids. V was trimmed by 6 bases and J by 4 bases, leaving 13 bases between them. The CDR3 coding sequence is TGTGCCAGCAGGACTGAGCAGGGTTACGAGCAGTACTTC. Protein sequence: CASRTEQGYEQYF.

The chain couples TRBV2 to TRBJ2-3; 10 bases map to TRBD1. CDR3 length: 17 amino acids. After removal of 6 bases from V and 2 bases from J, the junction contained 11 bases not matched to a gene. CDR1 SNHLY and CDR2 FYNNEI come from the germline V gene. CDR3 in DNA: TGTGCCAGCAGAGAACCCGGGACAGGGGTCTCCACAGATACGCAGTATTTT. This sequence encodes CASREPGTGVSTDTQYF.

V gene TRBV10-3 combines with J gene TRBJ2-7; maybe TRBD1 (5 bases). Germline V CDR1 and CDR2: ENHRY, SYGVKD. The germline V and J ends were trimmed by 8 bases and 6 bases, with 20 bases remaining between them. This CDR3 comprises 14 residues. The CDR3 loop reads CAIGQTAERGEQYF. The CDR3, as DNA: TGTGCCATCGGGCAAACGGCAGAAAGGGGCGAGCAGTACTTC.

The chain couples TRBV7-9 to TRBJ1-1, with a weak D call TRBD1 (5 bases). This CDR3 spans 11 amino acids. The germline CDR1 and CDR2 sequences are SEHNR and FQNEAQ (reference sequence). Trimming pared 7 bases from V and 8 bases from J, leaving 11 bases between. CDR3 DNA: TGTGCCAGCACCTCCGGGGCCGAAGCTTTCTTT. Amino acid sequence: CASTSGAEAFF.

V usage is TRBV7-2 and J usage is TRBJ2-1; 7 nucleotides agree with TRBD2. The length of the CDR3 is 16 residues. J gave up 6 bases and V 6 bases, and 14 bases lay outside the gene matches. The V gene's germline CDR1 is SGHTA and CDR2 FQGNSA. DNA for the CDR3: TGTGCCAGCAGAATGACCAGCGGGAAGCGTACCAATGAGCAGTTCTTC. It is translated as CASRMTSGKRTNEQFF.

In its sample, this clonotype was seen a few times. The chain combines TRBV7-9 with TRBJ1-5; D unclear. V was cut by 1 base and J by 7 bases, with 11 bases left in between. CDR3 size: 14 residues. From germline, CDR1 is SEHNR and CDR2 FQNEAQ (reference sequence). The CDR3, as DNA: TGTGCCAGCAGCTTAGACGGACCCAGGCAGCCCCAGCATTTT. Translated: CASSLDGPRQPQHF.

The V call is TRBV19, the J call TRBJ2-1, with D perhaps TRBD1 or TRBD2 (6 bases each). V was clipped by 1 base and J by 1 base, with 14 bases between them. The CDR3 runs to 17 residues. In germline, CDR1 is LNHDA, CDR2 SQIVND (reference sequence). The CDR3 DNA sequence: TGTGCCAGTAGTATAGTTGGGGGGCTTGGGTCCTACAATGAGCAGTTCTTC. It translates to CASSIVGGLGSYNEQFF.

The V call is TRBV4-2, the J call TRBJ1-2; no firm D call. V lost 4 bases and J lost 6, with 6 bases in between. The CDR3 totals 11 residues. From germline, CDR1 is LGHNA and CDR2 YNFKEQ. CDR3 loop: CASSREDGYTF. The CDR3 nucleotides read TGTGCCAGCAGCCGGGAGGATGGCTACACCTTC.

This clonotype has a handful of counts. The chain employs TRBV9 and TRBJ1-5; no reliable D call. Germline V gives CDR1 SGDLS, CDR2 YYNGEE. This CDR3 is built from 13 residues. The ends were cut back, 4 bases at V and 10 bases at J, with 15 bases in the middle. This CDR3 reads CASSTTSGQPQHF. The CDR3 DNA reads TGTGCCAGCAGCACAACCTCGGGCCAACCCCAGCATTTT. Complete variable domain (other parts from reference TRBV9 and TRBJ1-5): DSGVTQTPKHLITATGQRVTLRCSPRSGDLSVYWYQQSLDQGLQFLIQYYNGEERAKGNILERFSAQQFPDLHSELNLSSLELGDSALYFCASSTTSGQPQHFGDGTRLSIL.

The chain employs TRBV7-2 and TRBJ2-3, with TRBD2 matching 9 bases. This CDR3 comprises 17 residues. From germline, CDR1 is SGHTA and CDR2 FQGNSA. V shed 4 bases, J shed 0 bases, and the junction held 8 bases outside the gene matches. The DNA for the CDR3 is TGTGCCAGCAGCTCCTGGCTAGCGGGGACTAGCACAGATACGCAGTATTTT. Protein sequence: CASSSWLAGTSTDTQYF. The whole variable domain, filled in from reference TRBV7-2 and TRBJ2-3, reads GAGVSQSPSNKVTEKGKDVELRCDPISGHTALYWYRQSLGQGLEFLIYFQGNSAPDKSGLPSDRFSAERTGGSVSTLTIQRTQQEDSAVYLCASSSWLAGTSTDTQYFGPGTRLTVL.

The V gene is TRBV20-1, the J gene TRBJ2-7; D is possibly TRBD1 or TRBD2 (5 bases each). Trimming stripped 3 bases from V and 7 bases from J, with 19 bases between. The CDR3 runs 14 residues. Looked up from germline, CDR1 is DFQATT and CDR2 is SNEGSKA (reference sequence). CDR3 region: CSASAGTDLGEQYF. The CDR3 DNA sequence: TGCAGTGCTAGTGCCGGGACGGACCTAGGGGAGCAGTACTTC.

This clonotype was counted between two and nine times. V usage is TRBV7-2 and J usage is TRBJ2-2; D remains ambiguous. CDR1 is SGHTA, CDR2 FQGNSA, per germline. V was cut by 1 base and J by 4 bases, with 10 bases left in between. This CDR3 has 15 residues. CDR3 residues: CASSLGVARTGELFF. DNA for the CDR3: TGTGCCAGCAGCTTAGGTGTCGCGCGCACCGGGGAGCTGTTTTTT.

The chain is built from TRBV19 and TRBJ2-1; D remains ambiguous. The CDR3 consists of 13 residues. V was clipped by 4 bases and J by 0 bases, with 4 bases between them. The V gene's germline CDR1 is LNHDA and CDR2 SQIVND (reference sequence). The CDR3 sequence: CASSTTSYNEQFF. CDR3 nucleotide sequence: TGTGCCAGTAGTACAACCTCCTACAATGAGCAGTTCTTC.

The table lists this clonotype with a few counts. The chain joins TRBV29-1 to TRBJ1-5; D gene uncertain. The CDR3 is 12 amino acids. Germline V CDR1 and CDR2: SQVTM, ANQGSEA. The germline V and J ends were trimmed by 7 bases and 0 bases, with 7 bases remaining between them. Here the CDR3 DNA reads TGCAGCGCTGGGTATAGCAATCAGCCCCAGCATTTT. Protein: CSAGYSNQPQHF.

The chain is built from TRBV7-2 and TRBJ1-2; 8 nucleotides agree with TRBD1. The V segment lost 5 bases and the J segment 0 bases; nucleotides outside the gene matches: 11. The germline CDR1 and CDR2 sequences are SGHTA and FQGNSA. CDR3 size: 17 residues. This CDR3 is CASSARTGRVANYGYTF. The CDR3 coding sequence is TGTGCCAGCAGCGCACGGACAGGGAGAGTGGCTAACTATGGCTACACCTTC.

The chain recombines TRBV3-1 with TRBJ2-7; the D gene is possibly TRBD2 (6 bases). V lost 1 base to trimming and J lost 4 bases, with 8 bases between them. This CDR3 region has 13 residues. Germline V gene lookup returns CDR1 LGHDT and CDR2 YNNKEL (reference sequence). This chain's CDR3 is CASSQAAGYEQYF. The CDR3 DNA is TGTGCCAGCAGCCAAGCGGCGGGATACGAGCAGTACTTC.

This clonotype was recorded a few times. This CDR3 reads CASSPGGRGPETQYF. The CDR3, as DNA: TGTGCCAGCAGCCCGGGTGGGAGGGGGCCAGAGACCCAGTACTTC. The chain joins TRBV6-6 to TRBJ2-5; possibly TRBD1 or TRBD2 for D (7 bases each). Trimming left V 6 bases short and J 4 bases short, with 18 bases between. CDR1 is MNHNY, CDR2 SVGAGI, per germline (reference sequence). The CDR3 has 15 residues.